This T cell receptor (beta chain) came from a study of shared clonotypes between healthy human individuals. General study findings and limits: Clonotypes shared by all four sorted-subset donors had higher generation probabilities than non-shared clonotypes.

As concerns this clone: Its antigen is currently unknown.

The table came from immunoSEQ multiplex PCR; TCRdb's copy has only in-frame clones and leaves some out. This sample yields approximately 2,000,000 clones, of which less than 95% are seen a single time; 0.37% belongs to the top ten. The sample was naive CD4+ T cells from PBMCs. Stated subset: CD45RA+ positively selected. The source of this sequence is a young man in good health. Some clones in this sample may be carry-over from other donors' samples.

In DNA, the CDR3 is TGTGCCAGCAGCGTTGGGCCAGGGAGCCACTACGAGCAGTACTTC. Protein sequence: CASSVGPGSHYEQYF. The V gene is TRBV9, the J gene TRBJ2-7, with D perhaps given as TRBD1 or TRBD2 (5 bases each). Germline CDR1 SGDLS, CDR2 YYNGEE. The CDR3 consists of 15 residues. Trimming pared 2 bases from V and 3 bases from J, leaving 15 bases between.